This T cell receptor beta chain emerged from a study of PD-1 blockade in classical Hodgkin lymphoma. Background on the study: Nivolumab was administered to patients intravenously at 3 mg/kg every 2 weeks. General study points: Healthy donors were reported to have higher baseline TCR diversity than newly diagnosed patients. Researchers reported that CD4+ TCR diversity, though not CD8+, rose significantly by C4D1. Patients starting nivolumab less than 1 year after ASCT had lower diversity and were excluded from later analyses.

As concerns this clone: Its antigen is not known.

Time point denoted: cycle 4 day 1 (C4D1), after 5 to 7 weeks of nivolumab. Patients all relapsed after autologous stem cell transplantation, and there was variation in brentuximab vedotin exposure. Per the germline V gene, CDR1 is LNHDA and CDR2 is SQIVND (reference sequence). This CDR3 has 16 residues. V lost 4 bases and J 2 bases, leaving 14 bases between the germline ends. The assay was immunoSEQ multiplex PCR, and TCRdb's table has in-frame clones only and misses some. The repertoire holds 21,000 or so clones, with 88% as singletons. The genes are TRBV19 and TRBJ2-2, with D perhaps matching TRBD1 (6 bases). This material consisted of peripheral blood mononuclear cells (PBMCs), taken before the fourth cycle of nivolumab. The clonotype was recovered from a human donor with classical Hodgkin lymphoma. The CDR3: CASSTNPGQNTGELFF. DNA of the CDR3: TGTGCCAGTAGTACCAATCCGGGACAAAACACCGGGGAGCTGTTTTTT.